These T cell receptor beta chains were read from a single sample in a study of CD8+ T cells in alopecia areata. Some clones are missing from TCRdb's copy, which holds only in-frame ones; the method was immunoSEQ multiplex PCR. This table holds 200,000 to 250,000 clones, under 80% found once. Sequenced material: CD4+ T cells sorted from blood, taken at week 0. All receptors come from a human donor with alopecia areata. The CDR3 runs from the conserved cysteine through the conserved F or W. A D gene is named only where the DNA matches it firmly. A row's size may be missing; if present it is once, few, many or a size class.

d_gene,v_gene,abundance,len,j_gene,CDR3nt,CDR3aa
NA,TRBV6-5,NA,11,TRBJ1-4,TGTGCCACCCAGACTAATGAAAAACTGTTTTTT,CATQTNEKLFF
NA,TRBV5-4,NA,15,TRBJ2-5,TGTGCCAGCAGCTTGTTCCAGGTTGTCTCTGAGACCCAGTACTTC,CASSLFQVVSETQYF
NA,TRBV29-1,NA,12,TRBJ2-7,TGCAGCGTTGGGGGCATAACCTACGAGCAGTACTTC,CSVGGITYEQYF
NA,TRBV4-1,NA,13,TRBJ2-7,TGCGCCAGCAGCCTAGGACAGTTCTACGAGCAGTACTTC,CASSLGQFYEQYF
NA,TRBV29-1,NA,9,TRBJ1-1,TGCAGCGTTGACACTGAAGCTTTCTTT,CSVDTEAFF
TRBD2,TRBV4-2,NA,15,TRBJ2-5,TGTGCCAGCAGCCAAGGCCGGGGGGGGCCCGAGACCCAGTACTTC,CASSQGRGGPETQYF
NA,TRBV5-1,NA,15,TRBJ2-1,TGCGCCAGCAGCCAAGGGACCGACTCCTACAATGAGCAGTTCTTC,CASSQGTDSYNEQFF
NA,TRBV5-4,NA,14,TRBJ2-7,TGTGCCAGCAGGTCGGGGAAGTTGTCCTACGAGCAGTACTTC,CASRSGKLSYEQYF
NA,TRBV6-1,NA,14,TRBJ2-7,TGTGCCAGCAGTCGTTACAGGGAGGACTACGAGCAGTACTTC,CASSRYREDYEQYF
TRBD2,TRBV5-1,NA,15,TRBJ2-5,TGCGCCAGCAGCCTCACTGGACTAGCAGGGGAGACCCAGTACTTC,CASSLTGLAGETQYF
TRBD2,TRBV4-3,NA,15,TRBJ2-7,TGCGCCAGCAGTCGGGGGACTAGCGGCTCCTACGAGCAGTACTTC,CASSRGTSGSYEQYF
TRBD1,TRBV2,NA,13,TRBJ1-6,TGTGCCAGCAGTGGGGGACAGGCTGCACCCCTCCACTTT,CASSGGQAAPLHF
NA,TRBV7-3,once,14,TRBJ2-3,TGTGCCAGCAGCTTAGGCAGGGGCACAGATACGCAGTATTTT,CASSLGRGTDTQYF
NA,TRBV9,NA,15,TRBJ1-6,TGTGCCAGCAGCGTAGCATCTGGGGGCAATTCACCCCTCCACTTT,CASSVASGGNSPLHF
TRBD1,TRBV29-1,NA,13,TRBJ1-1,TGCAGCGGGCACAGGGGACAGAACACTGAAGCTTTCTTT,CSGHRGQNTEAFF
TRBD1,TRBV7-9,NA,17,TRBJ1-1,TGTGCCAGCAGCTTGGGAAACAGGGGGCGGGAGAACACTGAAGCTTTCTTT,CASSLGNRGRENTEAFF
NA,TRBV2,NA,14,TRBJ2-3,TGTGCCACCCGGAGGGGATCCACGGACGATACGCAGTATTTT,CATRRGSTDDTQYF
NA,TRBV30,NA,11,TRBJ2-7,TGTGCCTGGAGTTTACTCTACGAGCAGTACTTC,CAWSLLYEQYF
TRBD1,TRBV25-1,NA,18,TRBJ1-2,TGTGCCAGCAGTGGTTCCGGGACAGGGGGTATCGGGAACTATGGCTACACCTTC,CASSGSGTGGIGNYGYTF
NA,TRBV13,NA,14,TRBJ1-1,TGTGCCAGCAGCCTATTGCGTAGTAACACTGAAGCTTTCTTT,CASSLLRSNTEAFF
NA,TRBV30,NA,11,TRBJ2-5,TGTGCCTGGACCTCTAAAGAGACCCAGTACTTC,CAWTSKETQYF
TRBD1,TRBV30,NA,16,TRBJ1-1,TGTGCCTGGAGTGTGGGTGCCGGGACAGGGGCAACTGAAGCTTTCTTT,CAWSVGAGTGATEAFF
NA,TRBV29-1,NA,16,TRBJ1-1,TGCAGCGTTGGAACACCCCGGGACTGGATGAACACTGAAGCTTTCTTT,CSVGTPRDWMNTEAFF
NA,TRBV5-1,few,15,TRBJ1-1,TGCGCCAGCAGCTTGACCCCAGGGCGGAACACTGAAGCTTTCTTT,CASSLTPGRNTEAFF
TRBD2,TRBV9,few,21,TRBJ2-7,TGTGCCAGCAGCGTAGTTTGGTGGGGGTGTGGACTAGCGGATCCTCCCTACGAGCAGTACTTC,CASSVVWWGCGLADPPYEQYF
TRBD2,TRBV25-1,NA,14,TRBJ2-2,TGTGCCAGCACCCCAGACCGGACTAGCGGGGAGCTGTTTTTT,CASTPDRTSGELFF
NA,TRBV2,NA,14,TRBJ2-1,TGTGCCAGCAGTGAAGCCATGGGACAAAATGAGCAGTTCTTC,CASSEAMGQNEQFF
TRBD2,TRBV2,NA,15,TRBJ2-1,TGTGCCAGCAGCTATAGCGGGGGACTTGACAATGAGCAGTTCTTC,CASSYSGGLDNEQFF
NA,TRBV7-9,NA,16,TRBJ2-5,TGTGCCAGCAGCTTAGGTCGGCAGGAGGGCAGGGAGACCCAGTACTTC,CASSLGRQEGRETQYF
NA,TRBV7-3,few,15,TRBJ2-1,TGTGCCAGCAGCTTTGTGTCCGGCCAAGGGGATGAGCAGTTCTTC,CASSFVSGQGDEQFF